These T cell receptor beta chains were read from a single sample in a study of OX40 agonist ivuxolimab in advanced cancers. The protocol was immunoSEQ multiplex PCR, while the TCRdb copy is restricted to in-frame clones and leaves out a portion. Here the sample spans 30,000 to 40,000 clones, approximately 90% being singletons. Sequenced here: CD4+ or CD8+ T cells sorted from blood, sampled in a trial of the OX40 agonist ivuxolimab. The source of these receptors is an adult with an advanced solid tumor such as melanoma, head and neck, liver or kidney cancer. CDR3s include the opening cysteine and the closing phenylalanine or tryptophan. D genes are given only for firm matches. Some rows have no size entry. The others give once, few or many, or a class for an expanded clone.

size	V	length	J	D	CDR3	DNA
.	TRBV6-1	13	TRBJ2-2	.	CASSERGSGELFF	TGTGCCAGCAGTGAAAGGGGTTCCGGGGAGCTGTTTTTT
once	TRBV6-1	15	TRBJ2-3	TRBD2	CASSSGGFLSISQYF	TGTGCCAGCAGCAGCGGGGGCTTCCTCTCAATATCGCAGTATTTT
.	TRBV7-2	14	TRBJ2-4	.	CASRLQGAKNIQYF	TGTGCCAGCAGACTCCAGGGGGCCAAAAACATTCAGTACTTC
once	TRBV11-2	14	TRBJ2-2	.	CASTLGANTGELFF	TGTGCCAGCACCCTCGGCGCGAACACCGGGGAGCTGTTTTTT
.	TRBV11-1	16	TRBJ2-1	.	CASSPLGGPSYNEQFF	TGTGCCAGCAGCCCCTTGGGGGGCCCTTCCTACAATGAGCAGTTCTTC
.	TRBV5-1	16	TRBJ2-7	.	CASSGSGARPDYEQYF	TGCGCCAGCAGCGGGAGTGGGGCGCGACCGGACTACGAGCAGTACTTC
.	TRBV7-3	17	TRBJ2-2	.	CASSAKGGTLLAGELFF	TGTGCCAGCAGCGCAAAAGGAGGGACATTATTGGCCGGGGAGCTGTTTTTT
.	TRBV7-9	16	TRBJ1-3	.	CASSPGDWPSGNTIYF	TGTGCCAGCAGCCCGGGGGACTGGCCTTCTGGAAACACCATATATTTT
.	TRBV18	12	TRBJ1-1	.	CASSPPQGKAFF	TGTGCCAGCTCACCACCTCAAGGGAAAGCTTTCTTT
.	TRBV19	15	TRBJ2-2	TRBD2	CASRNSGTSTGELFF	TGTGCCAGTAGAAATAGCGGGACATCCACCGGGGAGCTGTTTTTT
.	TRBV28	16	TRBJ2-6	TRBD1	CASSYRGQSGANVLTF	TGTGCCAGCAGTTACAGGGGGCAATCTGGGGCCAACGTCCTGACTTTC
.	TRBV11-2	11	TRBJ2-1	.	CASTSGGEQFF	TGTGCCAGCACCTCGGGCGGTGAGCAGTTCTTC
.	TRBV6-6	16	TRBJ2-5	TRBD1	CASSERGRGSQETQYF	TGTGCCAGCAGCGAAAGGGGCAGGGGGTCTCAAGAGACCCAGTACTTC
once	TRBV10-3	13	TRBJ2-3	TRBD1	CAIAQGGTDTQYF	TGTGCCATCGCCCAGGGGGGCACAGATACGCAGTATTTT
.	TRBV19	13	TRBJ2-3	.	CASKGEVADTQYF	TGTGCCAGTAAGGGTGAGGTGGCAGATACGCAGTATTTT
once	TRBV10-2	12	TRBJ1-1	.	CASSESRAGAFF	TGCGCCAGCAGTGAGTCACGGGCCGGGGCTTTCTTT
.	TRBV5-1	14	TRBJ2-2	TRBD1	CASNRGEGTGELFF	TGCGCCAGCAACAGGGGCGAAGGCACCGGGGAGCTGTTTTTT
.	TRBV7-8	16	TRBJ2-1	.	CASSHRGTVSYNEQFF	TGTGCCAGCAGCCACAGAGGGACCGTCTCCTACAATGAGCAGTTCTTC
.	TRBV10-3	16	TRBJ2-7	.	CAISSSQGQGLLEQYF	TGTGCCATCTCTTCCTCCCAGGGGCAGGGCCTCCTCGAGCAGTACTTC
once	TRBV5-6	13	TRBJ2-2	.	CASSHDYTGELFF	TGTGCCAGCAGCCACGATTACACCGGGGAGCTGTTTTTT
.	TRBV14	11	TRBJ2-3	.	CASSLGYTQYF	TGTGCCAGCAGCCTTGGGTATACGCAGTATTTT
.	TRBV6-1	13	TRBJ1-3	.	CASTAAPGNTIYF	TGTGCCAGCACGGCAGCCCCTGGAAACACCATATATTTT
.	TRBV25-1	14	TRBJ1-4	.	CASSEVGLRGGLFF	TGTGCCAGCAGTGAAGTGGGACTTAGAGGGGGACTGTTTTTT
.	TRBV28	17	TRBJ2-7	.	CASSLSAGAATPYEQYF	TGTGCCAGCAGTTTAAGCGCAGGGGCCGCTACGCCCTACGAGCAGTACTTC
.	TRBV5-3	12	TRBJ2-4	.	CARSARSGIQYF	TGTGCCAGAAGCGCTCGATCAGGGATTCAGTACTTC
.	TRBV11-1	14	TRBJ2-3	.	CASSWESGTDTQYF	TGTGCCAGCAGCTGGGAAAGCGGGACAGATACGCAGTATTTT
.	TRBV9	13	TRBJ2-5	TRBD1	CASSVEQGETQYF	TGTGCCAGCAGCGTAGAACAGGGGGAGACCCAGTACTTC
.	TRBV5-5	15	TRBJ1-5	.	CASRESVHLGQPQHF	TGTGCCAGCAGAGAGTCGGTCCACCTCGGTCAGCCCCAGCATTTT
.	TRBV6-5	15	TRBJ1-2	.	CASSYYPGISYGYTF	TGTGCCAGCAGTTACTACCCAGGGATTTCCTATGGCTACACCTTC
.	TRBV7-3	13	TRBJ2-1	.	CASSGGVYNEQFF	TGTGCCAGCAGCGGGGGCGTCTACAATGAGCAGTTCTTC
.	TRBV9	15	TRBJ1-3	TRBD1	CASSATGGSGNTIYF	TGTGCCAGCAGCGCCACAGGGGGCTCTGGAAACACCATATATTTT
.	TRBV21-1	17	TRBJ2-5	.	CASNSKTAIDSKETQYF	TGTGCCAGCAACTCTAAGACAGCCATCGATTCTAAAGAGACCCAGTACTTC
few	TRBV7-2	16	TRBJ1-6	.	CASSLYSWQANSPLHF	TGTGCCAGCAGCTTATATTCTTGGCAGGCTAATTCACCCCTCCACTTT
.	TRBV5-4	16	TRBJ2-3	.	CASSPGMGASTDTQYF	TGTGCCAGCAGCCCGGGGATGGGGGCCAGCACAGATACGCAGTATTTT
.	TRBV6-1	15	TRBJ1-2	.	CASSEARGSIYGYTF	TGTGCCAGCAGTGAAGCGCGGGGGAGTATCTATGGCTACACCTTC
.	TRBV6-1	15	TRBJ1-1	.	CASSAQGLMNTEAFF	TGTGCCAGCAGTGCCCAGGGGTTGATGAACACTGAAGCTTTCTTT
.	TRBV11-2	13	TRBJ1-2	.	CASSLETRSGYTF	TGTGCCAGCAGCTTAGAGACACGGAGTGGCTACACCTTC
.	TRBV10-1	14	TRBJ2-3	.	CASSGGASTDTQYF	TGCGCCAGCAGTGGCGGTGCTAGCACAGATACGCAGTATTTT
.	TRBV29-1	14	TRBJ2-1	.	CSVERTTTYNEQFF	TGCAGCGTTGAAAGGACGACTACCTACAATGAGCAGTTCTTC
.	TRBV7-9	17	TRBJ2-7	TRBD2	CASSLGALAGGWGEQYF	TGTGCCAGCAGCTTAGGGGCCCTAGCGGGGGGCTGGGGCGAGCAGTACTTC
.	TRBV2	12	TRBJ1-5	.	CASSGEAQPQHF	TGTGCCAGCAGTGGAGAGGCTCAGCCCCAGCATTTT